This T cell receptor (beta chain) appears in the sequencing data of a study of T cell responses to AZD1222 COVID-19 vaccine. Study findings and constraints: Unmutated variant regions reportedly attract nearly half of all spike-specific TCRs.

Libraries were prepared by immunoSEQ multiplex PCR; TCRdb keeps only in-frame clonotypes and omits some of them. The table shows about 140,000 clones, with roughly 90% occurring only once. V was pared by 1 base and J by 7 bases, with 5 bases between. The CDR3 covers 12 residues. Per germline, CDR1 SEHNR and CDR2 FQNEAQ (reference sequence). The table lists this clone with a count of one. The antigen is undetermined. The sample consisted of peripheral blood, taken on day 0 of AZD1222 vaccination. The chain carries TRBV7-9 and TRBJ1-5; D not resolved. This TCR came from an adult in good health. CDR3 residues: CASSLEGQPQHF. CDR3 in DNA: TGTGCCAGCAGCTTAGAAGGGCAGCCCCAGCATTTT.